The subject of this entry is one TCR beta chain. The antigen is not known. Treatment meaning: roughly nine-day PBMC culture with coronavirus spike peptide pools or control peptides (ViraFEST assay). Before the COVID-19 pandemic (2011-2018), CD4+ T cells were obtained from the unexposed donor. Replacement of half the medium with fresh IL-2 medium took place on days 3 and 7. Trimming cost V 5 bases and J 2 bases, with 11 bases left between them. CDR1 and CDR2 (germline): DFQATT, SNEGSKA (reference sequence). The CDR3 consists of 13 residues. The Oncomine TCR Beta short-read assay was applied to DNA of cultured CD4+ T cells. Investigators obtained genomic DNA by extraction from cultured CD4+ T cells. TCRdb re-derived calls from the PCR reads in MiXCR, one entry per CDR3 protein. The sample consists of approximately 9,500 distinct CDR3 sequences, just under 45% of them appearing once. The data are from a study of vaccination and CD4 T cells after COVID-19. Study at large: Overlapping peptides of the spike proteins of SARS-CoV-2, HCoV-NL63, HCoV-OC43 and HCoV-229E were used for cell stimulation. General study results and limits: Spike mono-reactive clones accounted for 304 of the 307 vaccine-specific clones found in convalescent patients.

The chain links TRBV20-1 to TRBJ2-3; D unclear. The source material was CD4+ T cells from blood, cultured in vitro. The receptor was isolated from a human donor in good health. CDR3 nucleotides: TGCAGTGCTCGTCCGACATCCACAGATACGCAGTATTTT. It is translated as CSARPTSTDTQYF.